Listed below are T cell receptor beta chains from one sample, sequenced in a study of blood T cell repertoires in COVID-19. Generated by immunoSEQ multiplex PCR, the TCRdb table keeps only in-frame clones and is missing some. The sample has approximately 100,000 clones; roughly 87% are singletons. The specimen was peripheral blood. These receptors all stem from an elderly woman in a cohort sampled during active COVID-19. CDR3s include the opening cysteine and the closing phenylalanine or tryptophan. D genes are given only for firm matches. Only part of the rows carry a size: once, few, many, or a class if the clone is expanded.

>TRBJ2-2|.|TRBV6-5|.
TGTGCCAGCAGTTCACAGGGAACACCGGGGGAGCTGTTTTTT
CASSSQGTPGELFF
>TRBJ1-4|.|TRBV20-1|.
TGCAGTGCTAGTGACGTAGGAGGATCCGAAAAACTGTTTTTT
CSASDVGGSEKLFF
>TRBJ2-1|TRBD2|TRBV6-1|.
TGTGCCAGCAGTGAGGGGGGGGAGCTTGAGCAGTTCTTC
CASSEGGELEQFF
>TRBJ2-2|.|TRBV2|.
TGTGCCAGTATACGGACAGACAACACCGGGGAGCTGTTTTTT
CASIRTDNTGELFF
>TRBJ1-2|.|TRBV6-5|.
TGTGCCACCCGGACAGAAGGACTCTATGGCTACACCTTC
CATRTEGLYGYTF
>TRBJ2-1|TRBD1|TRBV24-1|.
TGTGCCACCGGCGAGACAGGGTACAATGAGCAGTTCTTC
CATGETGYNEQFF
>TRBJ2-1|.|TRBV7-2|.
TGTGCCAGCAGCTTAGTGACGCAGGGCAATGAGCAGTTCTTC
CASSLVTQGNEQFF
>TRBJ2-2|TRBD2|TRBV28|.
TGTGCCAGCAGTTTACTGGTAGCGGGATCCGGGGAGCTGTTTTTT
CASSLLVAGSGELFF
>TRBJ2-2|.|TRBV5-1|.
TGCGCCAGCAGCCGGCGGGTAAACACCGGGGAGCTGTTTTTT
CASSRRVNTGELFF
>TRBJ2-1|TRBD1|TRBV6-5|.
TGTGCCAGCAAAATAAGGACAGGGTCCTACAATGAGCAGTTCTTC
CASKIRTGSYNEQFF
>TRBJ1-1|.|TRBV9|few
TGTGCCAGCAGCGTAGGAGGGTCGGTGAACACTGAAGCTTTCTTT
CASSVGGSVNTEAFF
>TRBJ2-7|TRBD1|TRBV9|.
TGTGCCAGCAGCGTAGAGGGACAGGGGGCGCGTAGTGAGCAGTACTTC
CASSVEGQGARSEQYF
>TRBJ1-5|.|TRBV2|.
TGTGCCAGCAGTGAAAATCTACAGGGTGTTCAGCCCCAGCATTTT
CASSENLQGVQPQHF
>TRBJ1-2|TRBD1|TRBV2|once
TGTGCCAGCAGTGGGCGGGACAGGGGGAGCTATGGCTACACCTTC
CASSGRDRGSYGYTF
>TRBJ1-6|.|TRBV14|.
TGTGCCAGCAGCCAAGATCTTGGGCGAACTAATTCACCCCTCCACTTT
CASSQDLGRTNSPLHF
>TRBJ2-3|.|TRBV28|.
TGTGCCAGCTTAGGGGCCAAAAGTTCGGATACGCAGTATTTT
CASLGAKSSDTQYF
>TRBJ1-6|.|TRBV12-3/TRBV12-4|.
TGTGCCAGCAGTTTCTTATTAGAGTCACCCCTCCACTTT
CASSFLLESPLHF
>TRBJ1-1|.|TRBV4-2|.
TGTGCCAGCAGTCCGCAGGGCACTGAAGCTTTCTTT
CASSPQGTEAFF
>TRBJ2-7|TRBD1|TRBV5-8|.
TGTGCCAGCAGCCTCCAGCCAGGGGGATACGAGCAGTACTTC
CASSLQPGGYEQYF
>TRBJ2-7|TRBD2|TRBV28|.
TGTGCCTGCTCCGGGACTAGCGGGGGGGCCAGGGCCCGTGAACAGTACTTC
CACSGTSGGARAREQYF
>TRBJ1-2|.|TRBV2|.
TGTGCCAGCAGTAAGAAGCAGGGTAAACAAATGGGTGTCTACACCTTC
CASSKKQGKQMGVYTF
>TRBJ1-2|.|TRBV29-1|.
TGCAGCGTTGAAGAAGGCGGCTATGGCTACACCTTC
CSVEEGGYGYTF
>TRBJ1-5|.|TRBV3-1/TRBV3-2|.
TGTGCCAGCAGCCAAGGAAGGGGCAGTAATCAGCCCCAGCATTTT
CASSQGRGSNQPQHF
>TRBJ2-7|.|TRBV5-6|.
TGTGCCAGCAGCTTGGCCCCCCTTTCCTACGAGCAGTACTTC
CASSLAPLSYEQYF
>TRBJ1-4|TRBD1|TRBV28|.
TGTGCCAGCAGCTCGGGACAGGGGTCGGGAAAACTGTTTTTT
CASSSGQGSGKLFF
>TRBJ2-1|TRBD2|TRBV4-1|.
TGCGCCAGCAGCCGACCTAGCGGGGTAACCTACAATGAGCAGTTCTTC
CASSRPSGVTYNEQFF
>TRBJ2-3|.|TRBV5-4|once
TGTGCCAGCAGATTTAACAGGGGGGGAACAGATACGCAGTATTTT
CASRFNRGGTDTQYF
>TRBJ2-5|.|TRBV10-1|.
TGCGCCAGCAGTGCTCACATCCCGGGACTCAGAGAGCAAGAGACCCAGTACTTC
CASSAHIPGLREQETQYF
>TRBJ1-2|.|TRBV2|.
TGTGCCAGCAGAGGACAGAGCTATGGCTACACCTTC
CASRGQSYGYTF
>TRBJ1-1|TRBD1|TRBV5-4|.
TGTGCCAGCAGCTTGAAGGGACAGCAGAACACTGAAGCTTTCTTT
CASSLKGQQNTEAFF
>TRBJ1-1|TRBD1|TRBV10-1|.
TGCGCCAGCAGTGATACAGGGGGCACTGAAGCTTTCTTT
CASSDTGGTEAFF
>TRBJ2-3|TRBD1|TRBV3-1/TRBV3-2|once
TGTGCCAGCAGCCAATCATGGACAGGGTTGGCAGATACGCAGTATTTT
CASSQSWTGLADTQYF
>TRBJ2-3|TRBD2|TRBV7-9|.
TGTGCCAGCAGCCTAGCGGGAGGCACAGATACGCAGTATTTT
CASSLAGGTDTQYF
>TRBJ1-2|.|TRBV29-1|.
TGCAGCGTTGAATCCCGTGGGCAGGGGCACTATGGCTACACCTTC
CSVESRGQGHYGYTF
>TRBJ1-1|TRBD1|TRBV30|once
TGTGCCTGGAGGGGACAGGGTTACACTGAAGCTTTCTTT
CAWRGQGYTEAFF
>TRBJ2-3|.|TRBV7-2|.
TGTGCCAGCAGCTCGGACTTGCGTGGAGCGCAGTATTTT
CASSSDLRGAQYF